Below, 17 T cell receptor beta chains from the same sample are listed, as sequenced in a study of blood T cells in healthy people across ages. It was with a sample-barcoded 5' primer and a J-beta primer mix that a second PCR of roughly 7 to 12 cycles was run. MiXCR, run by TCRdb on the 5' RACE reads, gives a single entry per CDR3 protein. The table lists over 1.5 million distinct CDR3 sequences, 40% to 55% of them singletons. Sequenced sample: blood. The receptors originated from a woman between 35 and 50 years old in good health.

Only a few counts were recorded for this clonotype. The V call is TRBV20-1, the J call TRBJ1-2, with 8 bases that match TRBD1. V was pared by 6 bases and J by 2 bases, with 5 bases of the junction left unmatched. Germline assignment: CDR1 DFQATT and CDR2 SNEGSKA (reference sequence). This CDR3 spans 13 amino acids. CDR3 in amino acids: CSAKGQENYGYTF. The CDR3 nucleotides are TGCAGTGCCAAGGGACAGGAGAACTATGGCTACACCTTC.

The rearrangement uses TRBV4-1 and TRBJ2-5, with a weak D call TRBD1 (5 bases). The end of the DNA fits TRBJ2-7 better, so the J call may be wrong. From germline, CDR1 is MGHRA and CDR2 YSYEKL. The CDR3 is 15 amino acids. CDR3 nucleotide sequence: TGCGCCAGCAGCCAGGTAGCCGGCAGGGTTCGCGAGCAGTACTTC. Encoded protein: CASSQVAGRVREQYF.

The rearrangement links TRBV29-1 to TRBJ1-2, with D tentatively TRBD1 (5 bases). CDR3 length: 14 amino acids. The V end was cut by 0 bases, the J end by 8 bases, with 16 bases between. Germline loops: CDR1 SQVTM, CDR2 ANQGSEA. In DNA form, the CDR3 reads TGCAGCGTTGAAGATCTAAGGAGGGGCGCGGGCTACACCTTC. Translating gives CSVEDLRRGAGYTF.

This clonotype was seen just once. Relative to the germline gene, one junction end is altered; a read error may explain this. The chain carries TRBV28 and TRBJ2-1; D is ambiguous. The CDR3 has 13 residues. From germline, CDR1 is MDHEN and CDR2 SYDVKM. CDR3 loop: CACSDTRYNEQFF. CDR3 nucleotides: TGTGCCTGCAGCGACACGAGGTACAATGAGCAGTTCTTC.

CDR3 loop: CASTPDARGGTDTQYF. The CDR3 bases are TGCGCCAGCACCCCCGATGCGCGGGGGGGCACAGATACGCAGTATTTT. This rearrangement joins TRBV5-1 to TRBJ2-3, with 8 bases identical to TRBD2. The CDR3 extends over 16 amino acids. Germline V gene lookup returns CDR1 SGHRS and CDR2 YFSETQ. J gave up 1 base and V 6 bases, and 10 bases lay outside the gene matches.

The J gene is TRBJ1-5, the V gene TRBV7-9; weak D call: TRBD1 (6 bases). This CDR3 region has 15 residues. Trimming shortened V by 5 bases and J by 0 bases, and 11 bases separated the two germline ends. Germline CDR1 is SEHNR and CDR2 is FQNEAQ (reference sequence). The CDR3 loop reads CASSRTGSSNQPQHF. CDR3 nucleotides: TGTGCCAGCAGCCGTACAGGGTCTAGCAATCAGCCCCAGCATTTT.

The rearrangement uses TRBV2 and TRBJ2-3; 11 bases are a match to TRBD2. V dropped 6 bases and J dropped 4; count of bases not matched to a gene: 9. Germline loops: CDR1 SNHLY, CDR2 FYNNEI. This CDR3 is built from 16 residues. The CDR3 DNA reads as TGTGCCAGCAGGCCTTTAGCGGGGGGGCCTTCAGATACGCAGTATTTT. Its translation: CASRPLAGGPSDTQYF. Filled out from reference TRBV2 and TRBJ2-3, the complete variable domain reads EPEVTQTPSHQVTQMGQEVILRCVPISNHLYFYWYRQILGQKVEFLVSFYNNEISEKSEIFDDQFSVERPDGSNFTLKIRSTKLEDSAMYFCASRPLAGGPSDTQYFGPGTRLTVL.

The chain employs TRBV4-3 and TRBJ2-1; no clear D. Germline CDR1 LGHNA, CDR2 YSLEER. V shed 0 bases and J shed 2 bases, with 14 bases lying between them. This CDR3 has 17 amino acids. In nucleotides, the CDR3 is TGCGCCAGCAGCCAAGATAATTTGGGATCCCCCTACAATGAGCAGTTCTTC. Translating it yields CASSQDNLGSPYNEQFF.

This clonotype appeared a few times. The rearrangement joins TRBV5-6 to TRBJ2-7; 7 bases map to TRBD1. Germline CDR1 is SGHDT and CDR2 is YYEEEE. V lost 2 bases and J lost 0; bases outside the gene matches: 5. CDR3 length equals 15 residues. This CDR3 reads CASSFEGGASYEQYF. CDR3 nucleotide sequence: TGTGCCAGCAGCTTCGAAGGGGGCGCCTCCTACGAGCAGTACTTC.

This clonotype was recorded once. The V call is TRBV7-6, the J call TRBJ2-7; 7 positions match TRBD1. The DNA matches TRBJ2-5 better at its end, which makes the J call doubtful. Germline loops: CDR1 SGHVS, CDR2 FNYEAQ. This CDR3 spans 14 amino acids. This CDR3 is CASNVDRASRTQYF. In DNA form, the CDR3 reads TGTGCCAGCAACGTAGACAGGGCGTCGCGGACCCAGTACTTC.

This clonotype was detected ten times or more. This chain uses TRBV7-2 with TRBJ2-5, with D unclear. Trimming removed 5 bases at V and 2 bases at J, with 6 bases between. Germline CDR1 SGHTA, CDR2 FQGNSA. The CDR3 contains 12 residues. DNA of the CDR3: TGTGCCAGCAGCCCCCAGCAAGAGACCCAGTACTTC. Protein sequence: CASSPQQETQYF.

Only a few counts were recorded for this clonotype. This sequence joins TRBV25-1 and TRBJ2-3, with a possible D match to TRBD1 (7 bases). The CDR3 is made up of 16 amino acids. Germline-derived CDR1 and CDR2 are MGHDK and SYGVNS. Trimming shortened V by 6 bases and J by 10 bases, and 26 bases separated the two germline ends. The CDR3 here is CASRGLPGTASESQYF. For the CDR3, the DNA is TGTGCCAGCAGGGGACTGCCAGGGACAGCCTCCGAATCGCAGTATTTT.

Remarks on this clonotype: An end of the junction differs from the germline gene, which may be a read error. The genes are TRBV5-1 and TRBJ2-5; maybe TRBD2 (6 bases). Germline CDR1 is SGHRS and CDR2 is YFSETQ. The CDR3 totals 17 residues. CDR3: CVSSGIQLASTQETQYF. CDR3 nucleotides: TGCGTCAGCAGCGGCATCCAGCTAGCGAGTACCCAAGAGACCCAGTACTTC.

This clonotype was counted between two and nine times. This rearrangement joins TRBV4-2 to TRBJ2-1; 11 positions match TRBD1. The germline gives CDR1 LGHNA, CDR2 YNFKEQ. Trimming at V came to 3 bases and at J to 6 bases, leaving 4 bases not matched to a gene. This CDR3 spans 15 amino acids. The DNA of the CDR3 is TGTGCCAGCAGCCATCCCGGGACAGGGGGCAATGAGCAGTTCTTC. Its translation is CASSHPGTGGNEQFF.

V usage is TRBV6-2 or TRBV6-3 and J usage is TRBJ2-3; D is ambiguous. Trimming took 4 bases from V and 0 from J, leaving 11 bases between them. This CDR3 is built from 15 residues. Germline V gene lookup returns CDR1 MNHEY and CDR2 SVGEGT. CDR3 region: CASSSYPPSTDTQYF. The DNA of the CDR3 is TGTGCCAGCAGTTCTTATCCCCCTAGCACAGATACGCAGTATTTT.

V usage is TRBV10-3 and J usage is TRBJ1-6; 7 bases line up with TRBD1. V trimming: 3 bases; J trimming: 5 bases; junction bases outside the gene matches: 4. Germline-derived CDR1 and CDR2 are ENHRY and SYGVKD. This CDR3 region has 15 residues. The CDR3 DNA reads TGTGCCATCAGTGATGACAGGGCCCATAATTCACCCCTCCACTTT. The encoded protein is CAISDDRAHNSPLHF.

This chain joins TRBV28 and TRBJ2-7; D may be TRBD1 (6 bases). Trimming removed 0 bases at V and 4 bases at J, with 19 bases between. Looked up from germline, CDR1 is MDHEN and CDR2 is SYDVKM. The CDR3 extends over 17 amino acids. CDR3 nucleotides: TGTGCCAGCAGTTTATGGGACCTCCGGACAGTGGCGTACGAGCAGTACTTC. This sequence encodes CASSLWDLRTVAYEQYF.